This T cell receptor beta chain is from a study of radiotherapy plus CTLA-4 blockade in lung cancer. Overall study findings and caveats: Reports state that early shifts in blood T cell clones, with interferon-beta, best predicted response. TCR clones of tumor origin grew in blood after radiotherapy plus ipilimumab.

As for this clone: What it binds is unknown.

Those with chemo-refractory metastatic non-small-cell lung cancer were treated with focal radiation combined with CTLA-4 blockade using ipilimumab. Sequenced by immunoSEQ multiplex PCR; TCRdb stores in-frame clones only, minus some. This table has fewer than 45,000 clones, approximately 85% appearing once. This CDR3 has 11 residues. Germline CDR1 is MDHEN and CDR2 is SYDVKM. The sample in question was peripheral blood, obtained from a patient treated with radiotherapy plus ipilimumab. The clonotype originates from a human donor with non-small cell lung cancer who had stable disease on radiotherapy plus ipilimumab. This chain connects TRBV28 to TRBJ1-1; perhaps TRBD1 as D (6 bases). CDR3 in DNA: TGTACCACAGGGTTGTGGCCTGAAGCTTTCTTT. This sequence encodes CTTGLWPEAFF.